This record covers a single T cell receptor (beta chain). The antigen is not known. CD4+ T cells from unexposed donors were obtained before the COVID-19 pandemic (2011-2018). CD4+ T cells were isolated from the cells after around 11 days of culture. This sample is drawn from a study of CD4 T cells in relation to SARS-CoV-2 and coronaviruses. On the study more broadly: ViraFEST: approximately ten-day antigen culture of PBMCs, then TCR beta CDR3 sequencing. Controls used an HIV-1 Nef peptide pool or no peptide. Shared crossreactive spike epitopes were mapped to their HLA restriction.

V was cut by 4 bases and J by 5 bases, with 12 bases left in between. CDR3 size: 15 residues. In germline, CDR1 is MNHEY, CDR2 SVGAGI. General study findings and limits: Crossreactive clones expanded significantly less to SARS-CoV-2 than monoreactive clones.

Sequenced by immunoSEQ multiplex PCR; TCRdb stores in-frame clones only, minus some. The sample records roughly 30,000 clones, 76% being singletons. The sequenced sample was CD4+ T cells from PBMCs, cultured in vitro. The chain carries TRBV6-5 and TRBJ1-6; tentatively, D is TRBD1 (6 bases). This TCR was sampled from a human donor in good health. The CDR3 spells CASSSDWGHNSPLHF. Here the CDR3 DNA reads TGTGCCAGCAGTTCCGACTGGGGGCATAATTCACCCCTCCACTTT.